The 13 T cell receptor beta chains listed next were all sequenced from one sample in a study of identical twins. One entry per CDR3 protein results from TCRdb running MiXCR on the 5' RACE reads. Seen here are some 760,000 distinct CDR3 sequences, 15% to 20% observed once, and the top ten hold 13%. These data were also reused for a study on T cells expressing NK-cell markers.

Sequences were obtained from PBMCs. The origin of the receptors is a woman between 18 and 29 years old in good health.

This chain uses TRBV5-1 with TRBJ1-4, with D perhaps TRBD1 (6 bases). Looked up from germline, CDR1 is SGHRS and CDR2 is YFSETQ. V lost 9 bases to trimming and J lost 0 bases, with 15 bases between them. This CDR3 region has 15 residues. The DNA of the CDR3 is TGCGCCACTCGAGGGGGTCTGTCAACTAATGAAAAACTGTTTTTT. Translated: CATRGGLSTNEKLFF.

This clonotype showed up many times. The chain uses TRBV7-8 and TRBJ1-6; D gene uncertain. Germline assignment: CDR1 SGHVS and CDR2 FQNEAQ. Deletions cut 1 base from V and 10 bases from J, with 5 bases between. CDR3 length: 12 amino acids. This chain's CDR3 is CASSLVSSPLHF. CDR3 bases: TGTGCCAGCAGCTTAGTCTCCTCACCCCTCCACTTT.

There are a few counts of this clonotype. J is TRBJ1-1 and V is TRBV5-1; D call uncertain. V lost 0 bases and J lost 1, with 7 bases in between. This CDR3 has 14 residues. Germline loops: CDR1 SGHRS, CDR2 YFSETQ. The CDR3 is CASSLEGSNTEAFF. CDR3 sequence (DNA): TGCGCCAGCAGCTTGGAAGGGTCGAACACTGAAGCTTTCTTT. Full variable domain (missing parts from reference TRBV5-1 and TRBJ1-1): KAGVTQTPRYLIKTRGQQVTLSCSPISGHRSVSWYQQTPGQGLQFLFEYFSETQRNKGNFPGRFSGRQFSNSRSEMNVSTLELGDSALYLCASSLEGSNTEAFFGQGTRLTVV.

The rearrangement uses TRBV20-1 and TRBJ2-7; 8 nucleotides agree with TRBD2. Germline V lookup: CDR1 DFQATT, CDR2 SNEGSKA (reference sequence). The CDR3 spans 12 residues. The ends lost 6 bases at V and 0 bases at J; junction bases unmatched: 1. CDR3 nucleotides: TGCAGTGCCGCGGGGGGCTCCTACGAGCAGTACTTC. Encoded protein: CSAAGGSYEQYF.

This clonotype was counted many times. One end of the junction does not line up with germline, which may come from a read error. The rearrangement links TRBV5-1 to TRBJ2-3; 11 positions match TRBD2. The V gene's germline CDR1 is SGHRS and CDR2 YFSETQ. The CDR3 contains 15 residues. The CDR3 sequence is CASSLLAGGADTQYF. CDR3 coding DNA: TGTGCCAGCAGTTTATTAGCGGGAGGGGCAGATACGCAGTATTTT.

This clonotype was picked up a small number of times. This chain's CDR3 is CAIKEGSSSGYTF. CDR3 nucleotides: TGCGCCATCAAGGAAGGCAGCTCGAGCGGCTACACCTTC. The chain combines TRBV5-1 with TRBJ1-2; D is uncertain. Germline V gene lookup returns CDR1 SGHRS and CDR2 YFSETQ. Trimming removed 9 bases at V and 8 bases at J, with 20 bases between. This CDR3 contains 13 residues.

V is TRBV20-1 and J is TRBJ2-4; D perhaps matches TRBD1 (5 bases). Germline V CDR1 and CDR2: DFQATT, SNEGSKA (reference sequence). Trimming removed 6 bases at V and 7 bases at J, with 16 bases between. This CDR3 is built from 13 residues. CDR3 amino acids: CSAAGHPGNIQYF. DNA for the CDR3: TGCAGTGCAGCTGGACACCCTGGGAACATTCAGTACTTC.

The chain carries TRBV27 and TRBJ2-1; D might be TRBD1 (6 bases). The CDR3 contains 13 residues. Trimming cost V 3 bases and J 7 bases, with 10 bases left between them. CDR1 and CDR2 (germline): MNHEY, SMNVEV (reference sequence). CDR3 in DNA: TGTGCCAGCAGTTTTGGACAGCGGAATGAGCAGTTCTTC. Amino acid sequence: CASSFGQRNEQFF.

This sequence joins TRBV5-1 and TRBJ1-1, with 7 bases aligning to TRBD1. This CDR3 is built from 15 residues. The trim removed 0 bases at V and 3 bases at J, leaving 5 bases unmatched. Germline-derived CDR1 and CDR2 are SGHRS and YFSETQ. CDR3 coding DNA: TGCGCCAGCAGCTTGGACTCACAGGGGCACACTGAAGCTTTCTTT. Protein product: CASSLDSQGHTEAFF. Complete variable domain (other parts from reference TRBV5-1 and TRBJ1-1): KAGVTQTPRYLIKTRGQQVTLSCSPISGHRSVSWYQQTPGQGLQFLFEYFSETQRNKGNFPGRFSGRQFSNSRSEMNVSTLELGDSALYLCASSLDSQGHTEAFFGQGTRLTVV.

This chain uses TRBV19 with TRBJ2-6; the D gene is possibly TRBD1 (6 bases). The CDR3 contains 17 residues. The V end lost 4 bases, the J end lost 4 bases, and 17 bases lay between the germline ends. Per the germline V gene, CDR1 is LNHDA and CDR2 is SQIVND (reference sequence). CDR3 protein: CASSRNPQGSGANVLTF. The CDR3 DNA reads TGTGCCAGTAGTAGAAATCCACAGGGTTCAGGGGCCAACGTCCTGACTTTC.

This clonotype was counted ten times or more. The CDR3 spells CASSFLRDSYEQYF. The CDR3 nucleotides read TGTGCCAGCAGCTTCTTGCGGGACTCCTACGAGCAGTACTTC. The chain has TRBV7-2 and TRBJ2-7; D possibly corresponds to TRBD2 (6 bases). The V gene's germline CDR1 is SGHTA and CDR2 FQGNSA. The CDR3 is made up of 14 amino acids. The germline V and J ends were trimmed by 3 bases and 0 bases, with 9 bases remaining between them.

The chain recombines TRBV6-1 with TRBJ2-2; unclear D gene. The germline CDR1 and CDR2 sequences are MNHNS and SASEGT. The CDR3 sequence is 13 residues long. V lost 6 bases, J lost 6 bases, and 11 bases lay in between. The DNA for the CDR3 is TGTGCCAGCAGGAGAGCCGGTGCCGGGGAGCTGTTTTTT. This translates into CASRRAGAGELFF.

V is TRBV5-4 and J is TRBJ2-3, with 7 bases fitting TRBD1. Germline lookup yields CDR1 SGHNT and CDR2 YYREEE (reference sequence). With 4 bases clipped from V and 1 base from J, the junction kept 6 bases outside the gene matches. This CDR3 contains 15 residues. Here the CDR3 reads CASSRRQGGTDTQYF. The DNA of the CDR3 is TGTGCCAGCAGCCGGAGACAGGGAGGCACAGATACGCAGTATTTT.